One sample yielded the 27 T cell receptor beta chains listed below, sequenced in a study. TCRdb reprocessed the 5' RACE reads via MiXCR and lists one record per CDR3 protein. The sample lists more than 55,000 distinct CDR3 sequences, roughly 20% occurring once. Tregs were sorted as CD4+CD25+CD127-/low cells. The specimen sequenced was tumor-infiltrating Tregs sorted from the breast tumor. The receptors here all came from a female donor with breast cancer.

The CDR3 nucleotides are TGCGCCAGCAGCATGGTGCCTAAGGGCATTCAGTACTTC. Translation gives CASSMVPKGIQYF. The chain has TRBV5-1 and TRBJ2-4; D gene uncertain. The CDR3 contains 13 residues. Germline V gene lookup returns CDR1 SGHRS and CDR2 YFSETQ. Trimming cost V 4 bases and J 9 bases, with 14 bases left between them. The full variable domain, completed using reference TRBV5-1 and TRBJ2-4, is KAGVTQTPRYLIKTRGQQVTLSCSPISGHRSVSWYQQTPGQGLQFLFEYFSETQRNKGNFPGRFSGRQFSNSRSEMNVSTLELGDSALYLCASSMVPKGIQYFGAGTRLSVL.

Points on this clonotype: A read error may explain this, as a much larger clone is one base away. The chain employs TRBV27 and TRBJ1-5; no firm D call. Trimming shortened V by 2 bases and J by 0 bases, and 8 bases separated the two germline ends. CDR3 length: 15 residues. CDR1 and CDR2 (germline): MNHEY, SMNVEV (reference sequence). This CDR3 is CASSLAKDSNQPQHF. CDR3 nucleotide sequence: TGTGCCAGCAGTTTAGCCAAAGATAGCAATCAGCCCCAGCATTTT.

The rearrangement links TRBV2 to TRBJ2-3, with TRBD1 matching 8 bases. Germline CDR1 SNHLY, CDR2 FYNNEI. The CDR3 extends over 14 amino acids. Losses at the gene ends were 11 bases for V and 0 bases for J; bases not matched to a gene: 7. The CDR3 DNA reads TGTGCCGTTGACCGGGACAGGAGCACAGATACGCAGTATTTT. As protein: CAVDRDRSTDTQYF.

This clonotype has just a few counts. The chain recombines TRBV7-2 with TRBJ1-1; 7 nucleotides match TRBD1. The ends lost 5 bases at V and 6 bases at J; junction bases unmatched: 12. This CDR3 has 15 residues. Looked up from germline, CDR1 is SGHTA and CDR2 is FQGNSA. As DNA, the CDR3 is TGTGCCAGCAGCCCGGTGACAGGGCGGAGTGCTGAAGCTTTCTTT. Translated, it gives CASSPVTGRSAEAFF.

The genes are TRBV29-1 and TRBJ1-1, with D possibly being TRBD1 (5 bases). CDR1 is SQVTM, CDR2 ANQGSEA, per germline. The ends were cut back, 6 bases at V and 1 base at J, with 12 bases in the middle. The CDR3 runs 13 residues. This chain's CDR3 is CSVAGHPNTEAFF. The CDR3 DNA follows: TGCAGCGTCGCTGGACATCCGAACACTGAAGCTTTCTTT.

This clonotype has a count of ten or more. The CDR3 DNA sequence: TGCGCCAGCAGCTTTCAAGGGATCCAAGAGACCCAGTACTTC. Amino acids: CASSFQGIQETQYF. The genes are TRBV5-1 and TRBJ2-5; D is uncertain. CDR1 is SGHRS, CDR2 YFSETQ, per germline. This CDR3 has 14 amino acids. Between the trimmed V and J ends, which lost 2 bases and 1 base, there was a span of 9 bases.

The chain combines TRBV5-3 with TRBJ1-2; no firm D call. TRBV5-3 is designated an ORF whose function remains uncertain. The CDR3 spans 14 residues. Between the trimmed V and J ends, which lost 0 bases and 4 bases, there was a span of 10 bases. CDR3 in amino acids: CARSLGLTSYGYTF. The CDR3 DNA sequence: TGTGCCAGAAGCTTGGGCCTAACCTCCTATGGCTACACCTTC.

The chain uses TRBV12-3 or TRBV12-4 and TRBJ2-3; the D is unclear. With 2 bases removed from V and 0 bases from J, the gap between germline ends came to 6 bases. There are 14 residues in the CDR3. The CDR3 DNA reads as TGTGCCAGCAGTTTACCCCCTAGCACAGATACGCAGTATTTT. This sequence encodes CASSLPPSTDTQYF.

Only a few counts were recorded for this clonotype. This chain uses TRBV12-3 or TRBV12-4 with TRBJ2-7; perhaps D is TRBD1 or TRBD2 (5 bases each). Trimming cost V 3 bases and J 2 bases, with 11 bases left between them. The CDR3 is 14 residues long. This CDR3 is CASSFGGQTYEQYF. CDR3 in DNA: TGTGCCAGCAGTTTTGGAGGACAAACCTACGAGCAGTACTTC.

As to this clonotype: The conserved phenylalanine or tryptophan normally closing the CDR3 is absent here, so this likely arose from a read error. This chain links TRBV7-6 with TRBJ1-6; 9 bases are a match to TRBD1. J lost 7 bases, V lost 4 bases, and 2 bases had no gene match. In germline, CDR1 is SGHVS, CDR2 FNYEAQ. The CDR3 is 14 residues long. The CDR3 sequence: CASSSGQGNSPLHY. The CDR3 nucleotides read TGTGCCAGCAGCTCGGGACAGGGAAATTCACCCCTCCACTAT.

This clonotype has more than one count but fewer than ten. The CDR3 DNA follows: TGTGCCAGCACCATTTTGAGGGGGGGTGTTGGATACGAGCAGTACTTC. Translating it yields CASTILRGGVGYEQYF. This chain uses TRBV12-3 or TRBV12-4 with TRBJ2-7, with D tentatively TRBD2 (7 bases). The V gene lost 7 bases and the J gene lost 4 bases, with 23 bases spanning the gap. The CDR3 has 16 amino acids.

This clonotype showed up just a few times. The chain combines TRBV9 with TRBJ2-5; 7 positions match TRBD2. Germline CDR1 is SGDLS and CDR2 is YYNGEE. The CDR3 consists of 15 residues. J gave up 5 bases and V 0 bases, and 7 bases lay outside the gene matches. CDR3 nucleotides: TGTGCCAGCAGCGTAGCCGGGAGGTTTGGGGAGACCCAGTACTTC. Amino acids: CASSVAGRFGETQYF.

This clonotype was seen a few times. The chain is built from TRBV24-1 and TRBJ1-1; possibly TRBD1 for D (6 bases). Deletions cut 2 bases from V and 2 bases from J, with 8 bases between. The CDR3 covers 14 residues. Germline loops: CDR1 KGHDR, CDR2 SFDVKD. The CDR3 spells CATSDSGHNTEAFF. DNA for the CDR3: TGTGCCACCAGTGATTCGGGACACAACACTGAAGCTTTCTTT.

The CDR3, as DNA: TGCAGTGCTAGAAGGGACACAACAGATACGCAGTATTTT. Protein sequence: CSARRDTTDTQYF. V usage is TRBV20-1 and J usage is TRBJ2-3; possibly TRBD1 for D (6 bases). This CDR3 comprises 13 residues. V was pared by 2 bases and J by 3 bases, with 9 bases between. In germline, CDR1 is DFQATT, CDR2 SNEGSKA (reference sequence).

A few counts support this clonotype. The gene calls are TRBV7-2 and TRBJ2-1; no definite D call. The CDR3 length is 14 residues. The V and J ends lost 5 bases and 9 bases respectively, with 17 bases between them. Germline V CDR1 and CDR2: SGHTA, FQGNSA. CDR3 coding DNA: TGTGCCAGCAGCCCTGGTGGAACGGTCAGTGAGCAGTTCTTC. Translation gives CASSPGGTVSEQFF. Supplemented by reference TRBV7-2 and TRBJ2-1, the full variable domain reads GAGVSQSPSNKVTEKGKDVELRCDPISGHTALYWYRQSLGQGLEFLIYFQGNSAPDKSGLPSDRFSAERTGGSVSTLTIQRTQQEDSAVYLCASSPGGTVSEQFFGPGTRLTVL.

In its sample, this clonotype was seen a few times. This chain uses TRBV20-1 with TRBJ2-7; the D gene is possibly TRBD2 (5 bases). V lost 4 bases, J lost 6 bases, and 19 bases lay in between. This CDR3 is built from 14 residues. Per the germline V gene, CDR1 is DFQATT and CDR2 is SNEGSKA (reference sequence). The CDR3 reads CSATSEVSLGEQYF. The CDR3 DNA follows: TGCAGTGCTACGTCGGAGGTTAGCTTGGGCGAGCAGTACTTC.

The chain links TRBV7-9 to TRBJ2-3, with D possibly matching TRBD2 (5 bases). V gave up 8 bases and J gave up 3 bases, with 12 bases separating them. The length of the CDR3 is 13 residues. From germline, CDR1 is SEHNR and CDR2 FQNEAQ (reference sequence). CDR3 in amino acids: CASHPGGTDTQYF. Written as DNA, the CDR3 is TGTGCCAGCCACCCAGGAGGAACAGATACGCAGTATTTT.

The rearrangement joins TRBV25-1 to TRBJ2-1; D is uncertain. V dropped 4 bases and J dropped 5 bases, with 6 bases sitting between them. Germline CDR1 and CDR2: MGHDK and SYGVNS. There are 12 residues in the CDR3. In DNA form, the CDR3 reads TGTGCCAGCAGTGTTACCGACAATGAGCAGTTCTTC. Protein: CASSVTDNEQFF.

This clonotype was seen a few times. The CDR3 loop reads CASRAWGDMNTEAFF. The CDR3 DNA sequence: TGTGCCAGCAGAGCTTGGGGGGACATGAACACTGAAGCTTTCTTT. This chain connects TRBV12-3 or TRBV12-4 to TRBJ1-1; the D gene is possibly TRBD1 (6 bases). With 6 bases removed from V and 0 bases from J, the gap between germline ends came to 14 bases. CDR3 size: 15 residues.

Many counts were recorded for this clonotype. The CDR3 region is CASSQEGGYEAFF. The CDR3 coding sequence is TGCGCCAGCAGCCAAGAGGGGGGATACGAAGCTTTCTTT. The chain couples TRBV4-1 to TRBJ1-1, with TRBD1 as a possible D gene (5 bases). From germline, CDR1 is MGHRA and CDR2 YSYEKL. V gave up 0 bases and J gave up 8 bases, with 10 bases separating them. The CDR3 is made up of 13 amino acids.

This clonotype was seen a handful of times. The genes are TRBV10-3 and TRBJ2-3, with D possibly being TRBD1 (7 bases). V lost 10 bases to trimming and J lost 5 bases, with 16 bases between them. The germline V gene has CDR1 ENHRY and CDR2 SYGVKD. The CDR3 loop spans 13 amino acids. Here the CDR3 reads CATLGQGGDTQYF. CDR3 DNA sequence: TGTGCCACCCTGGGCCAGGGGGGAGATACGCAGTATTTT.

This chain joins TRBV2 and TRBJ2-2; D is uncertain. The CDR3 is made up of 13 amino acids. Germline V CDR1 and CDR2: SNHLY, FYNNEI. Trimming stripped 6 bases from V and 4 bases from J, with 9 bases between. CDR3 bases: TGTGCCAGCAGACCCCGGAGCACCGGGGAGCTGTTTTTT. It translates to CASRPRSTGELFF.

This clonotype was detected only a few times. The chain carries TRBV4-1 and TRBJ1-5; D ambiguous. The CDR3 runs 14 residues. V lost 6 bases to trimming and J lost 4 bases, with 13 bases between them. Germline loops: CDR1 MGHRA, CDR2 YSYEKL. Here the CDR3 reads CASSEISRNQPQHF. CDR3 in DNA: TGCGCCAGCAGTGAAATAAGTAGGAATCAGCCCCAGCATTTT.

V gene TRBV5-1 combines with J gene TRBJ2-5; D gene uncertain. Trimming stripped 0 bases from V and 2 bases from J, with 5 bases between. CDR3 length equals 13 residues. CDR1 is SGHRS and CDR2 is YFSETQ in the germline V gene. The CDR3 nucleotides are TGCGCCAGCAGCTTGGGTCAGCAAGAGACCCAGTACTTC. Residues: CASSLGQQETQYF.

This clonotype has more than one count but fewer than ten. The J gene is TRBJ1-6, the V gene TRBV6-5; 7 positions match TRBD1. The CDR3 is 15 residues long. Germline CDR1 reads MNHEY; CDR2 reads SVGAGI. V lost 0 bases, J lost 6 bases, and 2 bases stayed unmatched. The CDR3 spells CASSYSGTANSPLHF. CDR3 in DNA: TGTGCCAGCAGTTACTCCGGGACAGCTAATTCACCCCTCCACTTT.

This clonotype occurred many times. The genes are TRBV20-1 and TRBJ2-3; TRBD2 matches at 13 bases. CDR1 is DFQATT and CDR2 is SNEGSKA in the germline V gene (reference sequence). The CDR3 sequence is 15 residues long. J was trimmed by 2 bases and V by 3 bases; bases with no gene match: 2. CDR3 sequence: CSASTSGRATDTQYF. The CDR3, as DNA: TGCAGTGCTAGTACTAGCGGGAGGGCCACAGATACGCAGTATTTT.

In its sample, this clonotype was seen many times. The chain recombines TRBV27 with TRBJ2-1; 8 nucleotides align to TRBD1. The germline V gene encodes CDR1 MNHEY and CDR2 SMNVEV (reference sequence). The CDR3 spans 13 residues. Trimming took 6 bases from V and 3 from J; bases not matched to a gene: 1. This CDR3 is CASRTGDYNEQFF. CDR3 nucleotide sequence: TGTGCCAGCAGGACAGGGGACTACAATGAGCAGTTCTTC.